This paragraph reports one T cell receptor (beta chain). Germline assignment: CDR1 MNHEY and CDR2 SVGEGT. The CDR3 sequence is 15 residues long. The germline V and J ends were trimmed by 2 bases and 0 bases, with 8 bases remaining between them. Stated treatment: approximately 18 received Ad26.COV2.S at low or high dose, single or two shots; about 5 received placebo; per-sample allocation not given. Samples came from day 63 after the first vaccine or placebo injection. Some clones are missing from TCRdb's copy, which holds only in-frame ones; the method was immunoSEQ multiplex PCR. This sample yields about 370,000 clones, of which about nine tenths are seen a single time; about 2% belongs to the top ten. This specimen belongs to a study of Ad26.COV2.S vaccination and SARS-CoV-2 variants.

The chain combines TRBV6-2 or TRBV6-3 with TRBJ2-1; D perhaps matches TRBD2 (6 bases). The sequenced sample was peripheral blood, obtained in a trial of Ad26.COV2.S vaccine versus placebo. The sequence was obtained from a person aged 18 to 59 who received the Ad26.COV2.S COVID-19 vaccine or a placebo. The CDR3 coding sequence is TGTGCCAGCAGTTACGGTAGCGGCTCCTACAATGAGCAGTTCTTC. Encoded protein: CASSYGSGSYNEQFF.